Included here is one TCR beta chain sequence, with context. Its antigen is undetermined. V was trimmed by 5 bases and J by 7 bases, leaving 12 bases between them. This CDR3 has 12 amino acids. Germline CDR1 and CDR2: GTSNPN and SVGIG (reference sequence). This sample stems from a study of shared clonotypes between healthy human individuals. General study results and limits: Sequencing depth was expected to affect clonotype sharing among donors.

Sequencing was performed with immunoSEQ multiplex PCR; in TCRdb, only in-frame clones are kept and a portion is missing. The sample carries approximately 1.9 million clones, around 93% recorded once. Naive CD8 populations comprised CD45RO-negative cells positively selected for CCR7, excluding terminally differentiated effector memory CD45RA+ cells. The receptor comes from a man between 18 and 35 years old in good health. Some clones in this sample may be carry-over from other donors' samples. The chain recombines TRBV30 with TRBJ2-1; TRBD1 or TRBD2 may be the D gene (5 bases each). Sequencing input: naive CD8+ T cells from PBMCs. CDR3 sequence: CAWEGWKNEQFF. CDR3 nucleotide sequence: TGTGCCTGGGAGGGGTGGAAGAATGAGCAGTTCTTC. Based on the CDR3 plus reference TRBV30 and TRBJ2-1, the full variable domain is SQTIHQWPATLVQPVGSPLSLECTVEGTSNPNLYWYRQAAGRGLQLLFYSVGIGQISSEVPQNLSASRPQDRQFILSSKKLLLSDSGFYLCAWEGWKNEQFFGPGTRLTVL.